Listed here is a single T cell receptor (beta chain). Its antigen remains unknown. The data derive from a study of shared clonotypes between healthy human individuals. Study-wide background: Three plates were used per donor for CD4 naive, three for CD4 memory, two for CD8 naive and one for CD8 memory. Overall study results and limits: For naive CD4 cells, roughly 5% of clonotypes were shared across a handful of donors.

Clones were read by immunoSEQ multiplex PCR, and TCRdb kept only the in-frame ones, dropping some. Of approximately 710,000 clones detected, about nine tenths appear once; the ten largest clones hold 34%. The study enrolled healthy HIV-negative adults without recent acute infections or vaccinations as donors. CD8 memory was a combination of CD45RO+ cells and CCR7-negative CD45RA+ TemRA cells. Material for sequencing was memory CD8+ T cells from PBMCs. Subset here: CD45RO+ cells pooled with CCR7-negative TemRA cells. The sequence was obtained from a man aged 18 to 30 in good health. Some clones in this sample may be carry-over from other donors' samples.

The CDR3 reads CASVPGTKISGANVLTF. CDR3 in DNA: TGTGCCAGCGTCCCCGGGACCAAGATCTCTGGGGCCAACGTCCTGACTTTC. The chain links TRBV2 to TRBJ2-6; perhaps D is TRBD1 or TRBD2 (5 bases each). V lost 8 bases to trimming and J lost 0 bases, with 17 bases between them. From germline, CDR1 is SNHLY and CDR2 FYNNEI. The CDR3 has 17 residues.